This section outlines one TCR beta chain sequence together with its context. The data are from a study of regulatory T cells in long-lasting Graves disease. CDR3-region Arm-PCR and iRepertoire HTBI primers produced the TCR beta libraries. TCRdb passed the multiplex PCR reads through MiXCR, listing each CDR3 protein once. The data show roughly 400,000 distinct CDR3 sequences, approximately 15% seen once. The CDR3 contains 15 residues. Trimming removed 2 bases from V and 4 bases from J; junction bases left unmatched: 5. Germline-derived CDR1 and CDR2 are MGHRA and YSYEKL. Time point indicated: newly diagnosed GD, antithyroid drugs for less than 3 months. RNA from PBMCs was the source of the TCR library. These data also formed part of another study, on T cells in Graves' hyperthyroidism and ophthalmopathy.

The receptor's source is a woman aged 40-49 years with Graves disease. Sequenced here: peripheral blood mononuclear cells (PBMCs), sampled at new diagnosis, from a patient treated with antithyroid drugs. This chain uses TRBV4-1 with TRBJ2-1, with TRBD1 matching over 7 bases. The CDR3 region is CASSQNRDSYNEQFF. The CDR3 nucleotides are TGCGCCAGCAGCCAAAATAGGGACAGTTACAATGAGCAGTTCTTC.